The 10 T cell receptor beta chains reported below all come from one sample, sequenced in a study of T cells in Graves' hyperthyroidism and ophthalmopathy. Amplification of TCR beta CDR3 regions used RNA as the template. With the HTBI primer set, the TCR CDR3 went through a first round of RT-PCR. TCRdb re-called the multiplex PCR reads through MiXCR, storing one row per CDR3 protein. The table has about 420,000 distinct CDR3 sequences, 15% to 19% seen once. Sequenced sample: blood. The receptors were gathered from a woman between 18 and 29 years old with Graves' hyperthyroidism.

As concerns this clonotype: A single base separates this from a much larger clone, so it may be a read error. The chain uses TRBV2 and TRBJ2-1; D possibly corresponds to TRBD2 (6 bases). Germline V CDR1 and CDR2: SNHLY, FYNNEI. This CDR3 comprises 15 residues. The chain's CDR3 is CASSVIGGTYNGQFF. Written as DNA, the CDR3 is TGTGCCAGCAGTGTGATCGGGGGAACATACAATGGGCAGTTCTTC. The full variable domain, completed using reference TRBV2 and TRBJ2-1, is EPEVTQTPSHQVTQMGQEVILRCVPISNHLYFYWYRQILGQKVEFLVSFYNNEISEKSEIFDDQFSVERPDGSNFTLKIRSTKLEDSAMYFCASSVIGGTYNGQFFGPGTRLTVL.

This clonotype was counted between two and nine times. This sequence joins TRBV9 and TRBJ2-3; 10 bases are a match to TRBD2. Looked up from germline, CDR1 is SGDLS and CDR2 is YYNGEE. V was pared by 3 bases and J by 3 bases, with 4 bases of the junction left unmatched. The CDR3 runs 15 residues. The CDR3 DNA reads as TGTGCCAGCAGCGGAGCGGGAGGGGGGACAGATACGCAGTATTTT. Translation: CASSGAGGGTDTQYF.

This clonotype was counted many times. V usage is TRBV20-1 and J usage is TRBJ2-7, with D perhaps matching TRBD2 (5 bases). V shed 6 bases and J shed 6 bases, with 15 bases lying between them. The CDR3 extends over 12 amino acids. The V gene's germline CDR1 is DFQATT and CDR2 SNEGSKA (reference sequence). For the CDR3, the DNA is TGCAGTGCCAGCCTCGTCGGACTCGAGCAGTACTTC. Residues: CSASLVGLEQYF.

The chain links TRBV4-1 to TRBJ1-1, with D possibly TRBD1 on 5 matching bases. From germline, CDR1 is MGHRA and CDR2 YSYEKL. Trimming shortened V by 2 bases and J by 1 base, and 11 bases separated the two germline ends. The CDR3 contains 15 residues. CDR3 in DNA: TGCGCCAGCAGCCAACTGGGACTCGCGAACACTGAAGCTTTCTTT. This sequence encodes CASSQLGLANTEAFF.

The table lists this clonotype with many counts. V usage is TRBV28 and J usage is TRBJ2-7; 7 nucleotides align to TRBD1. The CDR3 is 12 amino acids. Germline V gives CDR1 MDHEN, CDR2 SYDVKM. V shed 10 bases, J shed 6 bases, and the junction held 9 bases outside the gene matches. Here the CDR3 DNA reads TGTGCCACCGGACAGGTTGCGGTCGAGCAGTACTTC. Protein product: CATGQVAVEQYF.

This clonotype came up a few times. This CDR3 reads CASSYADTGELFF. The DNA for the CDR3 is TGTGCCAGCAGTTATGCCGACACCGGGGAGCTGTTTTTT. The rearrangement links TRBV6-5 to TRBJ2-2; D gene uncertain. V was trimmed by 3 bases and J by 3 bases, leaving 5 bases between them. CDR1 MNHEY and CDR2 SVGAGI come from the germline V gene. The CDR3 is made up of 13 amino acids.

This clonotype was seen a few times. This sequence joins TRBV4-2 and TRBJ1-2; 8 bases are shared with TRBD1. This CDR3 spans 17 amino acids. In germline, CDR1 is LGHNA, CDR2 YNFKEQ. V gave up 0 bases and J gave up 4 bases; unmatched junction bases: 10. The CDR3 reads CASSQDTAGGVLYGYTF. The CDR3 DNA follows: TGTGCCAGCAGCCAAGACACAGCAGGGGGCGTTCTCTATGGCTACACCTTC.

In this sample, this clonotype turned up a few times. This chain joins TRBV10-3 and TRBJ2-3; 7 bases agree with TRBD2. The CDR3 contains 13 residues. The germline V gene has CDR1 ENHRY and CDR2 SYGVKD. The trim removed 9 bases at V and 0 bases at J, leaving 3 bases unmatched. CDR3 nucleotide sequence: TGTGCCATACGGACTAGTAGCACAGATACGCAGTATTTT. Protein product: CAIRTSSTDTQYF.

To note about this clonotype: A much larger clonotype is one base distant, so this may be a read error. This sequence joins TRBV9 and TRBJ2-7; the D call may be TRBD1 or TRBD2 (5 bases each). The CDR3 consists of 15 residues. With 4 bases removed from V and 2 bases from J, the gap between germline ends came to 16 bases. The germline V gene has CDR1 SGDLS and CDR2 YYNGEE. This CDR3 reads CASSPSYGTAYEQYF. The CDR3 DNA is TGTGCCAGCAGCCCCAGTTACGGGACGGCCTACGAGCAGTACTTC.

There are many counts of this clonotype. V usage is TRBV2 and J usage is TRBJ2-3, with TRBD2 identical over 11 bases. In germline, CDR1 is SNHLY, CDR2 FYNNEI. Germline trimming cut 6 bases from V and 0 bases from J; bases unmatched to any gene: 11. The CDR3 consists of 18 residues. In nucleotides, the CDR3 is TGTGCCAGCAGACGTGTCCTAGCGGGGGGAGGTAGCACAGATACGCAGTATTTT. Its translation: CASRRVLAGGGSTDTQYF.